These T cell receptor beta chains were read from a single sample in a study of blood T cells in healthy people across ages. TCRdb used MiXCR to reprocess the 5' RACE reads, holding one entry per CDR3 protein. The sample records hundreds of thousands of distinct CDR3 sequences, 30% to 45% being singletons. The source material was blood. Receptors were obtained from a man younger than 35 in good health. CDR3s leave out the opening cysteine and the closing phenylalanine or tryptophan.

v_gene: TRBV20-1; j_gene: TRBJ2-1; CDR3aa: SALGGSGEGNEQF
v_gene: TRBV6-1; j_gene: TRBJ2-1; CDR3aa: ATQIGASNEQF
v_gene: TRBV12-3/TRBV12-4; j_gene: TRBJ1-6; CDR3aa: ASSFGQGPYNSPLH
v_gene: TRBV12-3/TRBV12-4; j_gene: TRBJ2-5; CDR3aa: ASSLGVGLAGGRNQETQY
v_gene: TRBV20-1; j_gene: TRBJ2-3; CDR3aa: SAEGGSTDTQY
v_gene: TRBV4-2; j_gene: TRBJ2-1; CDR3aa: ASSQDRGSSYNEQF
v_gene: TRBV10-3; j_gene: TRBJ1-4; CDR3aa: ATGSAKGNEKLF
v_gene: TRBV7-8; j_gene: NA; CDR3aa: ASSVVVGTETQY
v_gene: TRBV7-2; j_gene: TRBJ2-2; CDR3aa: ASSLQGEFGELF
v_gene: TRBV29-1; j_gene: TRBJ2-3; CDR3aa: SVNPSGRTTDTQY
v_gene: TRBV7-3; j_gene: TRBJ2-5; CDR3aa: ASSPNIDPAGETQY
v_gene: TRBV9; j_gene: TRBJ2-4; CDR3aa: ASSVTRGSDIQY
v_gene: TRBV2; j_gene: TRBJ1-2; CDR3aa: ASSAVVPSYGYT
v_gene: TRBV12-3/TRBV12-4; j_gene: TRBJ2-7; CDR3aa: ASSPDKIPTDEQY
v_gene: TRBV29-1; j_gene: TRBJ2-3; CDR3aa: SVVGTSGGASTDTQY
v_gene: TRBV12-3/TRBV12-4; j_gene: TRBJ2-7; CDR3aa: ASSGRGVRPYEQY
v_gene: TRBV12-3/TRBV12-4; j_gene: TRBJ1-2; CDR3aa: ASRIRDSGGYT
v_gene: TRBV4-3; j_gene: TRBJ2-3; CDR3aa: ASSQETRTSGGAVDTQY
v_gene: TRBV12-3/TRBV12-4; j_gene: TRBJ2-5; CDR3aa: ASTLSGEETQY
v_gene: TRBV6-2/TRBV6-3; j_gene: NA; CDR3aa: ASSYLRGFDEQY
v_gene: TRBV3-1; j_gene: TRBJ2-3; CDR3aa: ASSQTDTQY
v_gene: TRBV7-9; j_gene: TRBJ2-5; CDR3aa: ASSRGERQY
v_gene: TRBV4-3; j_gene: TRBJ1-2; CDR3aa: ASSLGTGGVYT
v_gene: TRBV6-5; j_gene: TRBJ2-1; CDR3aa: ASSYPDRDNEQF
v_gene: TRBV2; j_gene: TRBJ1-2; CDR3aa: ASSQAQAVSGYT